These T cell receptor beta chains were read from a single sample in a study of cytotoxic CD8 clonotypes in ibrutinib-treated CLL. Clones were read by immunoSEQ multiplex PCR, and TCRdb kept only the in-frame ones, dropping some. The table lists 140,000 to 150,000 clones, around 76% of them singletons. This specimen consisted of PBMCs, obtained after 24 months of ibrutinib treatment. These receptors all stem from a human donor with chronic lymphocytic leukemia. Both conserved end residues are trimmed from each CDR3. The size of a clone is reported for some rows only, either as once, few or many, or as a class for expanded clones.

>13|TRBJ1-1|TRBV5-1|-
ASSPRDRVVPEAF
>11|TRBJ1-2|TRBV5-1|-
ASSQAGNYGYT
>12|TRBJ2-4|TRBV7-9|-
ASSPRGGGNIQY
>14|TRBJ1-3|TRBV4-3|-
ASSRLLTGPGNTIY
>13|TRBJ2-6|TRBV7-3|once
ASSAQGAGANVLT
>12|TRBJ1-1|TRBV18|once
ASSLAGSNTEAF
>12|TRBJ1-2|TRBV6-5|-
ASSTTGTNYGYT
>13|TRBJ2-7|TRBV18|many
ASSSRGGRADEQY
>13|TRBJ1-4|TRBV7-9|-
ASSPGPRGNEKLF
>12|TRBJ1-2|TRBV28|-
ASSLGGGNYGYT
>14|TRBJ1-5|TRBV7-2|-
ASSRQGSVGNQPQH
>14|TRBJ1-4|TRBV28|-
ASSSQTQGTNEKLF
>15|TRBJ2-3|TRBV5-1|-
ASSLGPPQRPTDTQY
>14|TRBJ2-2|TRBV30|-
AWAPGQTTNTGELF
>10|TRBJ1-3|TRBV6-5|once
ASQDGGNTIY
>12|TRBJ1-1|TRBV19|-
ATSPGTWGTEAF
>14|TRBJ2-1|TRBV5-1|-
ASSSDPSGGYNEQF
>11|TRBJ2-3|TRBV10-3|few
AISESGVVTQY
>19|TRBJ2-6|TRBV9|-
ASSVAAGDKGVLSGANVLT
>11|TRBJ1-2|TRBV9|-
ASSARGNYGYT
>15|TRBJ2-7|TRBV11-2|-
ASSLVLSSGSFYEQY
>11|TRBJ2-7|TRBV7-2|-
ASSGGKIGGQY
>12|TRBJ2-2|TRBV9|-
ASSAGSGAGELF
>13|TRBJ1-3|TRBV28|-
ASSSAFYSGNTIY
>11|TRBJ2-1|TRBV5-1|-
ASSLGVGNEQF
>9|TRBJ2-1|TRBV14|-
ASSHINEQF
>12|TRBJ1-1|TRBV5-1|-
ASSSGTENTEAF
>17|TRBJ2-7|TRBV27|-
ASSPVAGGLIASSYEQY
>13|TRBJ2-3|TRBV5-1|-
ASSLLPAFTDTQY
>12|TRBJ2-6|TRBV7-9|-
ASSLGGGANVLT
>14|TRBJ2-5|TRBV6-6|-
ASSSHLGRRGETQY
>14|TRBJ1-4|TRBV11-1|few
ASSAYQGATNEKLF
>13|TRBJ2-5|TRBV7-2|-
ASRDGGTSGETQY
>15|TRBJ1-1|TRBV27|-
ASSPQDRTGMNTEAF
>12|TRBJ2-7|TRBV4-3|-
ASSQDWGQGGQY
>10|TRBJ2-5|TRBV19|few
ASSMSQGPQY
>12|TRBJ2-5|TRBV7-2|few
ASSSAGAQETQY
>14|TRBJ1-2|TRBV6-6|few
ASSYGTGPANYGYT
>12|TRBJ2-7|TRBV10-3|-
AIRKQGSRDEQY